What follows are 7 T cell receptor beta chains derived from one specimen sequenced in a study of T cells in Graves' hyperthyroidism and ophthalmopathy. It was RNA transcripts that yielded the amplified TCR beta CDR3 regions. HTBI primers drove first-round RT-PCR of the TCR CDR3. A single record per CDR3 protein comes from TCRdb applying MiXCR to the multiplex PCR reads. The sample includes roughly 400,000 distinct CDR3 sequences, about 14% of them seen just once. Sample: blood. The receptor source for this set is a middle-aged man with Graves' ophthalmopathy.

With respect to this clonotype: The junction and the germline gene differ at one end; a read error may be behind it. The chain recombines TRBV4-1 with TRBJ2-1; 7 bases align to TRBD1. This CDR3 contains 15 residues. The germline gives CDR1 MGHRA, CDR2 YSYEKL. In DNA form, the CDR3 reads TGCGCCGGCAGCCAACTGGACAGGTCCTACAATGAGCAGTTCTTC. It yields the protein CAGSQLDRSYNEQFF.

This clonotype was recorded many times. This chain uses TRBV20-1 with TRBJ2-3, with 8 nucleotides matching TRBD1. V trimming: 6 bases; J trimming: 6 bases; junction bases outside the gene matches: 14. The CDR3 totals 15 residues. Germline V CDR1 and CDR2: DFQATT, SNEGSKA (reference sequence). The CDR3 region is CSAPDRVRGLDTQYF. CDR3 in DNA: TGCAGTGCCCCGGACAGGGTTCGCGGGCTCGATACGCAGTATTTT.

Turning to this clonotype: A much larger clone differs from this one at a single base, so this may be a read error. This chain links TRBV11-2 with TRBJ2-7; a weak D match, TRBD2 (5 bases). Germline CDR1 is SGHAT and CDR2 is FQNNGV. The CDR3 covers 15 residues. CDR3: CAGSLALAQTYEQYF. CDR3 sequence (DNA): TGTGCCGGCAGCTTAGCGCTAGCCCAAACCTACGAGCAGTACTTC.

The sample holds many counts of this clonotype. This chain uses TRBV3-1 with TRBJ2-7; 8 nucleotides match TRBD1. The CDR3 spans 15 residues. The trim removed 4 bases at V and 3 bases at J, leaving 8 bases unmatched. Germline V lookup: CDR1 LGHDT, CDR2 YNNKEL (reference sequence). The CDR3 region is CASSPGTGGHYEQYF. The CDR3 nucleotides read TGTGCCAGCAGCCCGGGGACAGGTGGGCACTACGAGCAGTACTTC.

As for this clonotype: A read error may explain this, as a much larger clone is one base away. V usage is TRBV28 and J usage is TRBJ2-1, with D unclear. Trimming left V 10 bases short and J 0 bases short, with 10 bases between. Germline assignment: CDR1 MDHEN and CDR2 SYDVKM. There are 13 residues in the CDR3. This CDR3 reads CATSADSYNEQFF. The CDR3 DNA follows: TGTGCCACCTCGGCGGACTCCTACAATGAGCAGTTCTTC.

The V call is TRBV9, the J call TRBJ1-5; no reliable D call. CDR1 and CDR2 (germline): SGDLS, YYNGEE. The germline V and J ends were trimmed by 6 bases and 11 bases, with 27 bases remaining between them. This CDR3 has 16 amino acids. This CDR3 is CASKSDQRPSSRSQHF. In DNA form, the CDR3 reads TGTGCCAGCAAGTCCGATCAGCGTCCCAGTTCCCGCTCCCAGCATTTT.

The chain is built from TRBV6-1 and TRBJ1-5, with D perhaps matching TRBD1 (5 bases). From germline, CDR1 is MNHNS and CDR2 SASEGT. V was trimmed by 5 bases and J by 6 bases, leaving 14 bases between them. This CDR3 is built from 14 residues. The CDR3 DNA follows: TGTGCCAGCAGTTATGGGACTGCTGGTCAGCCCCAGCATTTT. Protein sequence: CASSYGTAGQPQHF.